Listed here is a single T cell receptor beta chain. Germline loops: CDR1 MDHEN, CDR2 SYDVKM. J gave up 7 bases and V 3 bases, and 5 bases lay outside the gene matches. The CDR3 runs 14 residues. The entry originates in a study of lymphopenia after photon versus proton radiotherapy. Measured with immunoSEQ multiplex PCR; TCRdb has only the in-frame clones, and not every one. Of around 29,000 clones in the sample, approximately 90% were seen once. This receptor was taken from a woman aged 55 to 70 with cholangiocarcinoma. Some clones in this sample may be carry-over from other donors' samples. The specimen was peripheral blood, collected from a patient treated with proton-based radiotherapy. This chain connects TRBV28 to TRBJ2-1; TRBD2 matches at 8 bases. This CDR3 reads CASSFYERGNEQFF. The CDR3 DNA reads TGTGCCAGCAGTTTCTACGAGCGGGGGAATGAGCAGTTCTTC.